This note documents a single T cell receptor beta chain sequence. The target antigen is unknown. The data were taken from a study of quantifying T cell responses using KT2 cells. At the level of the study: RNA was reverse transcribed with TCR alpha and beta constant-region primers.

Notes on the study in general: Counts of KT2 alpha and beta sequences rose linearly with the number of KT2 cells added. Even the lowest spike-in, about one KT2 cell per 100,000 PBMC, yielded detectable KT2 sequences.

The germline CDR1 and CDR2 sequences are SQVTM and ANQGSEA. The CDR3 is made up of 16 amino acids. V was cut by 0 bases and J by 3 bases, with 17 bases left in between. Unfractionated PBMC were spiked with known numbers of KT2 clone cells. A single-stranded UMI oligo with SP2 sequence was ligated to cDNA 3' ends. First-round PCR used three to five cycles and beta primers RC1.1 and RC1.2 covering TRBC1 and TRBC2. From the UMI-ligation and nested PCR reads, TCRdb called clonotypes with MiXCR, one entry per CDR3 protein. The sample holds 40,000 or so distinct CDR3 sequences, approximately 15% seen once. The genes are TRBV29-1 and TRBJ1-2; a possible D gene is TRBD1 (6 bases). This TCR was recovered from a human donor. The sequenced material came from PBMCs spiked with cells of the T cell clone KT2. CDR3 in amino acids: CSVEDPEGGSYYGYTF. CDR3 DNA: TGCAGCGTTGAAGATCCCGAGGGGGGGAGCTACTATGGCTACACCTTC.